One sample yielded the 26 T cell receptor beta chains listed below, sequenced in a study of cytomegalovirus exposure and HLA in healthy donors. Use of 60 Vbeta and 13 Jbeta primers characterized the PCR. The protocol was immunoSEQ multiplex PCR, while the TCRdb copy is restricted to in-frame clones and leaves out a portion. The sample has about 77,000 clones, nearly 80% seen once; the top ten hold around 4.2%. Sequences were obtained from PBMCs. The origin of the receptors is a man between 35 and 55 years old in good health and CMV-seronegative.

The chain has TRBV14 and TRBJ2-5; the match to TRBD1 covers 8 bases. Germline assignment: CDR1 SGHDN and CDR2 FVKESK. J was trimmed by 6 bases and V by 3 bases; bases with no gene match: 12. There are 16 residues in the CDR3. The chain's CDR3 is CASSQNTGTGGKTQYF. CDR3 nucleotide sequence: TGTGCCAGCAGCCAGAACACCGGGACAGGTGGGAAGACCCAGTACTTC.

The chain is built from TRBV28 and TRBJ2-1, with D perhaps TRBD2 (6 bases). Trimming took 2 bases from V and 0 from J, leaving 11 bases between them. This CDR3 spans 16 amino acids. Germline V gives CDR1 MDHEN, CDR2 SYDVKM. CDR3 sequence (DNA): TGTGCCAGCAGTTTAGGGGACTTCAGCTCCTACAATGAGCAGTTCTTC. The encoded protein is CASSLGDFSSYNEQFF.

The chain joins TRBV28 to TRBJ2-2; 8 bases agree with TRBD2. The CDR3 loop spans 16 amino acids. The germline CDR1 and CDR2 sequences are MDHEN and SYDVKM. V was pared by 3 bases and J by 1 base, with 4 bases of the junction left unmatched. The CDR3 nucleotides are TGTGCCAGCAGTTTTGGGCTAGCGGGGAACACCGGGGAGCTGTTTTTT. Translated: CASSFGLAGNTGELFF.

This chain joins TRBV28 and TRBJ2-2; 7 positions match TRBD2. The CDR3 runs to 13 residues. Germline V lookup: CDR1 MDHEN, CDR2 SYDVKM. The junction had 6 bases not matched to a gene; V was cut back by 8 bases and J by 6 bases. CDR3 residues: CASCPGRAGELFF. CDR3 DNA sequence: TGTGCCAGCTGTCCGGGGAGGGCCGGGGAGCTGTTTTTT.

The genes are TRBV29-1 and TRBJ2-7; D might be TRBD2 (5 bases). Germline V gene data show CDR1 as SQVTM and CDR2 as ANQGSEA. V shed 1 base and J shed 1 base, with 8 bases lying between them. This CDR3 comprises 13 residues. The CDR3 spells CSVEGGESYEQYF. CDR3 in DNA: TGCAGCGTTGAAGGTGGGGAGTCCTACGAGCAGTACTTC.

The chain is built from TRBV6-5 and TRBJ1-5, with 7 bases aligning to TRBD1. V shed 6 bases and J 0 bases; nucleotides not matched to a gene: 5. In germline, CDR1 is MNHEY, CDR2 SVGAGI. This CDR3 is 15 amino acids long. As DNA, the CDR3 is TGTGCCAGCAGACAGGACAGGACTAGCAATCAGCCCCAGCATTTT. Its translation is CASRQDRTSNQPQHF.

This chain joins TRBV5-1 and TRBJ2-7; 8 nucleotides match TRBD1. Germline CDR1 reads SGHRS; CDR2 reads YFSETQ. This CDR3 region has 14 residues. V lost 4 bases and J lost 4; bases outside the gene matches: 7. Here the CDR3 reads CASSSQGAMYEQYF. For the CDR3, the DNA is TGCGCCAGCAGCAGCCAGGGGGCTATGTACGAGCAGTACTTC.

There are a few counts of this clone. V usage is TRBV5-1 and J usage is TRBJ1-2; 10 bases are a match to TRBD1. CDR1 SGHRS and CDR2 YFSETQ come from the germline V gene. V shed 0 bases and J 8 bases; nucleotides not matched to a gene: 4. The CDR3 length is 14 residues. DNA for the CDR3: TGCGCCAGCAGCTTGGGACAGGGGGCGCCGGGCTACACCTTC. Protein: CASSLGQGAPGYTF.

This rearrangement joins TRBV7-2 to TRBJ1-2; 12 nucleotides agree with TRBD1. The CDR3 runs to 16 residues. V lost 2 bases to trimming and J lost 6 bases; unmatched junction nucleotides: 7. Germline CDR1 and CDR2: SGHTA and FQGNSA. CDR3 nucleotide sequence: TGTGCCAGCAGCTTAATGGGACAGGGGGCGCACCATGGCTACACCTTC. It codes for CASSLMGQGAHHGYTF.

This clone appeared a single time. V usage is TRBV5-1 and J usage is TRBJ1-2; a possible D gene is TRBD1 (5 bases). The V end was cut by 7 bases, the J end by 5 bases, with 21 bases between. CDR1 is SGHRS, CDR2 YFSETQ, per germline. This CDR3 spans 15 amino acids. The DNA of the CDR3 is TGCGCCAGCTCTGATGGGGGACTTGTAGCTTATGGCTACACCTTC. Protein: CASSDGGLVAYGYTF.

The chain has TRBV5-6 and TRBJ2-2; D ambiguous. V lost 0 bases and J lost 1, with 7 bases in between. The CDR3 length is 15 residues. CDR1 is SGHDT, CDR2 YYEEEE, per germline. Here the CDR3 reads CASSLVSQNTGELFF. DNA for the CDR3: TGTGCCAGCAGCTTGGTTTCACAGAACACCGGGGAGCTGTTTTTT.

V usage is TRBV14 and J usage is TRBJ1-2; tentative D call: TRBD1 (5 bases). CDR3 length: 15 amino acids. The germline gives CDR1 SGHDN, CDR2 FVKESK. The germline V and J ends were trimmed by 4 bases and 6 bases, with 18 bases remaining between them. The CDR3 DNA reads as TGTGCCAGCAGCCGGGACTCAAGTAGGATCGATGGCTACACCTTC. The encoded protein is CASSRDSSRIDGYTF.

The chain has TRBV5-6 and TRBJ2-3; D not certain. The CDR3 covers 13 residues. The germline gives CDR1 SGHDT, CDR2 YYEEEE. Trimming took off 4 bases at V and 3 bases at J, with 9 bases between the two ends. CDR3: CASSPPGTDTQYF. DNA for the CDR3: TGTGCCAGCAGCCCGCCCGGTACAGATACGCAGTATTTT.

The chain combines TRBV7-2 with TRBJ1-3, with 10 bases lining up with TRBD1. The CDR3 runs 17 residues. Trimming cost V 5 bases and J 1 base; bases outside gene matches: 8. Germline V lookup: CDR1 SGHTA, CDR2 FQGNSA. Here the CDR3 DNA reads TGTGCCAGCAGCACGGGGACAGGGGATTGGTCTGGAAACACCATATATTTT. It encodes CASSTGTGDWSGNTIYF.

This clone was counted a single time. This chain joins TRBV7-2 and TRBJ2-7, with 12 bases aligning to TRBD2. The CDR3 is made up of 16 amino acids. After removal of 6 bases from V and 2 bases from J, the junction contained 8 bases not matched to a gene. Germline CDR1 and CDR2: SGHTA and FQGNSA. The CDR3 loop reads CASSLAGGPIPYEQYF. DNA for the CDR3: TGTGCCAGCAGTCTAGCGGGAGGGCCGATCCCCTACGAGCAGTACTTC.

The rearrangement joins TRBV7-3 to TRBJ2-3, with 9 bases identical to TRBD2. The trim removed 2 bases at V and 0 bases at J, leaving 9 bases unmatched. The CDR3 is 18 residues long. CDR1 and CDR2 (germline): SGHTA, FQGTGA. CDR3 loop: CASSLWSSGTASTDTQYF. In nucleotides, the CDR3 is TGTGCCAGCAGCTTATGGTCTAGCGGGACAGCTAGCACAGATACGCAGTATTTT.

This chain links TRBV29-1 with TRBJ1-2; D is unclear. The V and J ends lost 7 bases and 5 bases respectively, with 20 bases between them. CDR1 is SQVTM and CDR2 is ANQGSEA in the germline V gene. The CDR3 sequence is 14 residues long. The CDR3 region has the DNA TGCAGCGCGAGGGCCGGGCAGGATACTTATGGCTACACCTTC. Its protein is CSARAGQDTYGYTF.

The genes are TRBV28 and TRBJ2-3, with 7 positions matching TRBD2. V shed 7 bases and J 4 bases; nucleotides not matched to a gene: 17. Germline CDR1 and CDR2: MDHEN and SYDVKM. CDR3 length equals 17 residues. The CDR3 nucleotides read TGTGCCAGCAAGGGGCACTCTAGCGGTGCTGGCCCAGATACGCAGTATTTT. Residues: CASKGHSSGAGPDTQYF.

This chain uses TRBV27 with TRBJ2-2; 8 nucleotides match TRBD2. The CDR3 runs to 16 residues. CDR1 is MNHEY and CDR2 is SMNVEV in the germline V gene (reference sequence). With 0 bases clipped from V and 6 bases from J, the junction kept 6 bases outside the gene matches. CDR3 DNA: TGTGCCAGCAGTTTATCGGGGACTAGTTTTTCCGGGGAGCTGTTTTTT. Protein: CASSLSGTSFSGELFF.

The chain has TRBV11-2 and TRBJ2-2, with 8 positions matching TRBD1. After removal of 3 bases from V and 2 bases from J, the junction contained 8 bases not matched to a gene. There are 17 residues in the CDR3. Germline V lookup: CDR1 SGHAT, CDR2 FQNNGV. The CDR3 DNA sequence: TGTGCCAGCAGCTTCAGTCCGACAGGGGCAAACACCGGGGAGCTGTTTTTT. Translation gives CASSFSPTGANTGELFF.

J is TRBJ2-2 and V is TRBV6-6; D is perhaps TRBD1 (5 bases). Trimming removed 5 bases from V and 5 bases from J, with 9 bases in between. CDR1 and CDR2 from the germline V gene are MNHNY and SVGAGI (reference sequence). The CDR3 has 13 residues. The CDR3 is CASSARVTGELFF. In DNA, the CDR3 is TGTGCCAGCAGTGCCAGGGTTACCGGGGAGCTGTTTTTT.

The table lists this clone with a few counts. The genes are TRBV2 and TRBJ2-3; D unresolved. Trimming removed 6 bases at V and 6 bases at J, with 10 bases between. Germline CDR1 SNHLY, CDR2 FYNNEI. CDR3 size: 12 residues. This CDR3 is CASREAQDTQYF. CDR3 nucleotides: TGTGCCAGCAGAGAGGCCCAGGATACGCAGTATTTT.

V and J are TRBV7-9 and TRBJ2-1, with D maybe TRBD2 (5 bases). CDR3 length equals 11 residues. V lost 0 bases, J lost 15 bases, and 9 bases lay in between. The germline V gene encodes CDR1 SEHNR and CDR2 FQNEAQ (reference sequence). CDR3 region: CASSLAEGRFF. The CDR3 DNA sequence: TGTGCCAGCAGCTTAGCAGAGGGTCGGTTCTTC.

This chain joins TRBV15 and TRBJ2-1; D perhaps matches TRBD2 (6 bases). Germline V gene lookup returns CDR1 LNHNV and CDR2 YYDKDF (reference sequence). The CDR3 length is 16 residues. The germline V and J ends were trimmed by 0 bases and 4 bases, with 13 bases remaining between them. As DNA, the CDR3 is TGTGCCACCAGCAGAGATATGGCTAGCGCGTACAATGAGCAGTTCTTC. Translated, it gives CATSRDMASAYNEQFF.

The chain joins TRBV5-1 to TRBJ1-4, with 12 bases aligning to TRBD1. Germline assignment: CDR1 SGHRS and CDR2 YFSETQ. CDR3 size: 15 residues. The V gene end was trimmed by 4 bases and the J gene end by 7 bases; junction bases not matched to a gene: 5. The CDR3 is CASSPGDRGPEKLFF. For the CDR3, the DNA is TGCGCCAGCAGCCCAGGGGACAGGGGGCCTGAAAAACTGTTTTTT.

The chain uses TRBV2 and TRBJ1-5; D remains unclear. CDR1 SNHLY and CDR2 FYNNEI come from the germline V gene. Trimming shortened V by 8 bases and J by 6 bases, and 17 bases separated the two germline ends. The CDR3 extends over 14 amino acids. The CDR3 DNA is TGTGCCAGCCTCTTCGACCCTAGGAGTCAGCCCCAGCATTTT. It encodes CASLFDPRSQPQHF.